This record looks at one T cell receptor beta chain sequence and its context. Its antigen is as yet unknown. In germline, CDR1 is SGHRS, CDR2 YFSETQ. The CDR3 covers 18 residues. Unmatched junction bases numbered 11, after V lost 1 base and J lost 2 bases. TRB rearrangements were amplified by multiplex PCR with BIOMED2 TRB-A/B primers. Each CDR3 protein is one row after TCRdb ran MiXCR on the multiplex PCR reads. The data show 5,000 to 6,000 distinct CDR3 sequences, roughly 26% seen once. This entry is derived from a study of T and B cells in COVID-19 patients. Study summary: Of approximately 21 active-infection patients, about 13 were critically ill with mechanical ventilation or extracorporeal membrane oxygenation. About 90% of the 20 active-infection patients had comorbidities associated with unfavorable COVID-19 outcome. Overall study findings and caveats: CD4+, regulatory T cell, CD8+ and sorted SARS-CoV-2-responsive or tetramer+ T cells were not yet sequenced. There were about 2,500 TCR clusters exclusive to the recovered cohort, a few dozen with low generation probability.

From blood, 250-500 ng of genomic DNA served as TRB template. This rearrangement joins TRBV5-1 to TRBJ2-7; 11 bases agree with TRBD2. The TCR originated in a human donor with active COVID-19. Sequencing input: blood. CDR3 DNA: TGCGCCAGCAGCTTGTGGGACCGGCGGACTAGCGGGCCCTACGAGCAGTACTTC. It translates to CASSLWDRRTSGPYEQYF.